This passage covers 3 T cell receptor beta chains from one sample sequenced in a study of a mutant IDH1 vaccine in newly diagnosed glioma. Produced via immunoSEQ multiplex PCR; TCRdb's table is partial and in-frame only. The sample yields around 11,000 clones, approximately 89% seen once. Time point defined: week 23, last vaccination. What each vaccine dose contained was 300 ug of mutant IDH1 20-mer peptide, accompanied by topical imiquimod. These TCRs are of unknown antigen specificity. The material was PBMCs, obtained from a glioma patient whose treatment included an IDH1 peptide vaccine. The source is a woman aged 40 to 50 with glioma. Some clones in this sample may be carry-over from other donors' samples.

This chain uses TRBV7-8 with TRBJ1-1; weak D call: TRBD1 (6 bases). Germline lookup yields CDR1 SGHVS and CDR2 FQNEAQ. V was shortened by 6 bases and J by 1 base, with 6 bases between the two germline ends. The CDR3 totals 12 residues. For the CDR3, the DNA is TGTGCCAGCAGACAGGGGAACACTGAAGCTTTCTTT. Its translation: CASRQGNTEAFF.

This CDR3 is CSVAGGSSGEAFF. Here the CDR3 DNA reads TGCAGCGTTGCAGGGGGCAGTAGTGGAGAAGCTTTCTTT. The V and J genes are TRBV29-1 and TRBJ1-1; 8 bases are shared with TRBD1. This CDR3 is built from 13 residues. Germline trimming cut 4 bases from V and 8 bases from J; bases unmatched to any gene: 9. Germline V gives CDR1 SQVTM, CDR2 ANQGSEA.

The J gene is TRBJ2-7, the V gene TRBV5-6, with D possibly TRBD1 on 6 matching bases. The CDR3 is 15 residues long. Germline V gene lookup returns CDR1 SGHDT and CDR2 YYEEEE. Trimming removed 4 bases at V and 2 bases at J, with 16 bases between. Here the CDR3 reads CASSGVQGQTYEQYF. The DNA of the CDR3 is TGTGCCAGCAGCGGGGTCCAAGGACAGACCTACGAGCAGTACTTC.